This record looks at one TCR beta chain sequence and its context. What antigen it recognizes has not been identified. Base quality data are lacking; no much larger clone is found one base away. High-throughput TCR beta sequencing profiled peripheral blood CD8+ and CD4+ T cells from healthy donors, Susac syndrome patients and multiple sclerosis patients. Multiple sclerosis controls were treatment-naive patients with stable or active relapsing-remitting disease fulfilling revised McDonald criteria. Bulk CD8+ and CD4+ T cells were purified by magnetic negative isolation, while CD8+ TEMRA cells were enriched using FACS. Blood was drawn into EDTA tubes, processed within 24 hours, and PBMCs were isolated by density gradient centrifugation. PBMCs intended for TCR sequencing were frozen in liquid nitrogen and were later thawed in a 37 degrees C water bath. The sorted or isolated CD4+, CD8+ and CD8+ TEMRA cells had a purity of 90% or higher.

RNA was extracted using the RNeasy kit, and roughly 0.5 to 1 microgram was reverse transcribed with random hexamers. The immunoSEQ multiplex PCR assay, covering 54 Vbeta and 13 Jbeta segments, was used to amplify TCR beta CDR3 regions. To correct PCR amplification bias, a synthetic template baseline was used for both primer optimization and computational correction. The original pipeline was this. Reads were annotated to V, D and J genes per IMGT and analyzed with immunoSEQ Analyzer, keeping only productive sequences. Clonality was computed as one minus Shannon entropy normalized by log2 of the number of productive unique sequences. For each patient and control, public and private clones were evaluated within the 100 most prevalent clones. Susac-specific clones were defined as absent from healthy and MS cohorts, 850 to 1,300 published viral clones and other ImmuneACCESS disease sequences. In TCRdb, the public reads were trimmed at Q25 with fastp and aligned with MiXCR, with productive beta chains retained. Every entry covers one CDR3 protein and lists the most common genes and DNA from its rows. These V and J calls are TCRdb output, not the study's own analysis. Recorded for this sample are some 120,000 distinct CDR3 sequences; roughly 94% of them occurred a single time. Of the sample, 0.1% to 0.15% falls within the top ten clones.

This sample was taken from a study of CD8 T cells in Susac syndrome (dated by TCRdb to between 2017 and 2020). Describing the broader study: The study used repertoire sequencing to test whether antigen drove CD8+ T cell activation and differentiation in Susac syndrome. The research as a whole found: The number of individuals in the TCR sequencing and HLA analysis was acknowledged as relatively small.

The sequenced material came from CD4+ T cells from PBMCs. The sequence came from a human donor with multiple sclerosis.

In nucleotides, the sequence is TGTGCCAGCAGTCTGACAGGGGGCACCACCTCTGGGGCCAACGTCCTGACTTTC. Translated, this is CASSLTGGTTSGANVLTF. In this chain, TRBV12-3 or TRBV12-4 is recombined with TRBJ2-6; TRBD1 fits 10 bases in the junction. Reading from cysteine to phenylalanine, the CDR3 counts 18 amino acids. Here the CDR3 DNA is all that survives: 54 bases in frame from base 1. Trimming leaves V shorter by 5 bases and J shorter by 0 bases, with the junction holding 7 bases beyond the gene matches.